What follows are 25 T cell receptor beta chains derived from one specimen sequenced in a study of neurological immune-mediated disorders. TCRdb ran MiXCR on the 5' RACE reads and lists one entry per CDR3 protein. The top ten hold about 5.8% of the sample, which has approximately 65,000 distinct CDR3 sequences, roughly 4.9% seen once. The sequenced sample was PBMCs. These receptors were collected from a human donor with multiple sclerosis. The donor label of this sample is uncertain.

This clonotype was seen ten or more times. The V gene is TRBV9, the J gene TRBJ2-5; TRBD1 or TRBD2 may be the D gene (5 bases each). Deletions cut 4 bases from V and 5 bases from J, with 12 bases between. This CDR3 is built from 13 residues. Germline CDR1 reads SGDLS; CDR2 reads YYNGEE. The CDR3 loop is CASSTPGQETQYF. DNA for the CDR3: TGTGCCAGCAGCACACCGGGGCAGGAGACCCAGTACTTC.

This clonotype was recorded at least ten times. This sequence joins TRBV2 and TRBJ1-6, with D tentatively TRBD1 (5 bases). Trimming left V 5 bases short and J 6 bases short, with 14 bases between. The CDR3 runs 15 residues. In germline, CDR1 is SNHLY, CDR2 FYNNEI. CDR3: CASSHPTGLNSPLHF. The CDR3 DNA reads TGTGCCAGCAGTCATCCTACAGGACTTAATTCACCCCTCCACTTT.

This clonotype was seen at least ten times. The chain carries TRBV10-3 and TRBJ1-1, with unresolved D. Looked up from germline, CDR1 is ENHRY and CDR2 is SYGVKD. This CDR3 has 15 residues. V lost 0 bases and J lost 0, with 8 bases in between. The CDR3 sequence: CAISESGRVNTEAFF. For the CDR3, the DNA is TGTGCCATCAGTGAGTCCGGGCGGGTGAACACTGAAGCTTTCTTT.

This clonotype was observed a few times. The chain joins TRBV6-2 or TRBV6-3 to TRBJ2-2; D is possibly TRBD2 (6 bases). The CDR3 sequence is 15 residues long. V gave up 0 bases and J gave up 6 bases, with 11 bases separating them. Germline V gene sequence: CDR1 MNHEY, CDR2 SVGEGT. The CDR3 loop reads CASSYSGRRAGELFF. DNA of the CDR3: TGTGCCAGCAGTTACTCTGGCAGGAGGGCCGGGGAGCTGTTTTTT.

This clonotype was counted at least ten times. The V call is TRBV7-9, the J call TRBJ1-6, with TRBD1 identical over 7 bases. V shed 1 base, J shed 8 bases, and the junction held 5 bases outside the gene matches. There are 15 residues in the CDR3. Per the germline V gene, CDR1 is SEHNR and CDR2 is FQNEAQ (reference sequence). CDR3 nucleotides: TGTGCCAGCAGCTTAGGGGACAGAGATGATTCACCCCTCCACTTT. It codes for CASSLGDRDDSPLHF.

There are many counts of this clonotype. The CDR3 loop reads CASSSREVAGNLPDTQYF. The CDR3 DNA is TGCGCCAGCAGCTCCCGGGAAGTAGCGGGGAACCTACCAGATACGCAGTATTTT. The chain has TRBV5-1 and TRBJ2-3; 8 bases fit TRBD2. CDR3 length: 18 amino acids. The ends lost 3 bases at V and 4 bases at J; junction bases unmatched: 16. Germline lookup yields CDR1 SGHRS and CDR2 YFSETQ.

The table lists this clonotype with many counts. The chain joins TRBV10-3 to TRBJ2-1, with 10 positions matching TRBD1. Germline values: CDR1 ENHRY, CDR2 SYGVKD. Trimming removed 5 bases from V and 3 bases from J; junction bases left unmatched: 1. The CDR3 length is 14 residues. The chain's CDR3 is CAISRDRGYNEQFF. As DNA, the CDR3 is TGTGCCATCAGTAGGGACAGGGGCTACAATGAGCAGTTCTTC.

This clonotype was observed many times. This sequence joins TRBV2 and TRBJ2-3; TRBD1 aligns across 9 bases. The CDR3 consists of 16 residues. The ends lost 6 bases at V and 1 base at J; junction bases unmatched: 8. Germline CDR1 reads SNHLY; CDR2 reads FYNNEI. The CDR3 is CASRPDRGPGTDTQYF. The CDR3 nucleotides are TGTGCCAGCAGGCCGGACAGGGGACCGGGCACAGATACGCAGTATTTT. The entire variable domain, with the rest obtained from reference TRBV2 and TRBJ2-3, is as follows: EPEVTQTPSHQVTQMGQEVILRCVPISNHLYFYWYRQILGQKVEFLVSFYNNEISEKSEIFDDQFSVERPDGSNFTLKIRSTKLEDSAMYFCASRPDRGPGTDTQYFGPGTRLTVL.

This clonotype was seen at least ten times. The chain recombines TRBV10-3 with TRBJ2-1; 7 bases map to TRBD2. In germline, CDR1 is ENHRY, CDR2 SYGVKD. This CDR3 comprises 16 residues. The V and J ends lost 4 bases and 8 bases, in that order; junction bases with no gene match: 14. The CDR3 sequence: CAISGVQRGITDEQFF. In DNA form, the CDR3 reads TGTGCCATCAGTGGGGTGCAGCGGGGCATTACGGATGAGCAGTTCTTC.

The table lists this clonotype with a few counts. V and J are TRBV7-6 and TRBJ2-3; D assignment may be TRBD1 or TRBD2 (7 bases each). With 5 bases removed from V and 3 bases from J, the gap between germline ends came to 15 bases. The CDR3 has 15 residues. Germline lookup yields CDR1 SGHVS and CDR2 FNYEAQ. Here the CDR3 reads CASSPGGGMTDTQYF. DNA of the CDR3: TGTGCCAGCAGCCCAGGGGGAGGGATGACAGATACGCAGTATTTT.

At least ten counts were recorded for this clonotype. The V gene is TRBV10-3, the J gene TRBJ1-5, with D possibly TRBD1 on 6 matching bases. Trimming removed 0 bases at V and 2 bases at J, with 14 bases between. Germline CDR1 reads ENHRY; CDR2 reads SYGVKD. This CDR3 spans 17 amino acids. The CDR3 nucleotides read TGTGCCATCAGTGAGTCGCGAGGGGGAGGTGGCAATCAGCCCCAGCATTTT. Amino acid sequence: CAISESRGGGGNQPQHF.

This chain joins TRBV5-1 and TRBJ1-6, with D maybe TRBD1 (5 bases). The CDR3 is 16 residues long. With 1 base removed from V and 8 bases from J, the gap between germline ends came to 16 bases. The germline CDR1 and CDR2 sequences are SGHRS and YFSETQ. Written as DNA, the CDR3 is TGCGCCAGCAGCTTGAGCGGGGACTCCCTTTATTCACCCCTCCACTTT. As protein: CASSLSGDSLYSPLHF.

In this sample, this clonotype turned up many times. The chain employs TRBV10-3 and TRBJ1-5, with a possible D match to TRBD1 (5 bases). V lost 4 bases and J lost 4, with 14 bases in between. From germline, CDR1 is ENHRY and CDR2 SYGVKD. The CDR3 length is 15 residues. CDR3 DNA sequence: TGTGCCATCAGTGTTGGAGGGGTTGAAAATCAGCCCCAGCATTTT. Residues: CAISVGGVENQPQHF.

Concerning this clonotype itself: One junction end does not reproduce the germline sequence, and a read error may be involved. The rearrangement joins TRBV5-1 to TRBJ2-3, with D tentatively TRBD2 (5 bases). Germline assignment: CDR1 SGHRS and CDR2 YFSETQ. The CDR3 has 12 amino acids. CDR3 sequence: CASRGDTDTQYF. The CDR3, as DNA: TGTGCCTCCCGGGGAGACACAGATACGCAGTATTTT.

In its sample, this clonotype was seen many times. The chain recombines TRBV5-1 with TRBJ2-7, with TRBD1 matching over 8 bases. CDR1 is SGHRS, CDR2 YFSETQ, per germline. V lost 5 bases to trimming and J lost 9 bases; unmatched junction nucleotides: 10. The CDR3 is 13 residues long. The CDR3 sequence is CASSDGQGTGQYF. The CDR3 DNA sequence: TGCGCCAGCAGTGACGGACAGGGAACCGGGCAGTACTTC.

In this sample, this clonotype turned up a few times. The chain has TRBV5-1 and TRBJ2-1; maybe TRBD1 (6 bases). The CDR3 covers 15 residues. V lost 0 bases, J lost 5 bases, and 12 bases lay in between. CDR1 is SGHRS, CDR2 YFSETQ, per germline. CDR3 residues: CASSLEVGAHNEQFF. DNA of the CDR3: TGCGCCAGCAGCTTGGAGGTGGGGGCCCACAATGAGCAGTTCTTC. The whole variable domain, remainder taken from reference TRBV5-1 and TRBJ2-1, is KAGVTQTPRYLIKTRGQQVTLSCSPISGHRSVSWYQQTPGQGLQFLFEYFSETQRNKGNFPGRFSGRQFSNSRSEMNVSTLELGDSALYLCASSLEVGAHNEQFFGPGTRLTVL.

This clonotype occurred many times. CDR3 amino acids: CASTWTGAYGYTF. The CDR3 DNA sequence: TGTGCCAGCACATGGACAGGGGCCTATGGCTACACCTTC. The rearrangement links TRBV12-3 or TRBV12-4 to TRBJ1-2, with TRBD1 matching over 9 bases. The CDR3 totals 13 residues. The ends lost 7 bases at V and 4 bases at J; junction bases unmatched: 4.

This clonotype was recorded many times. This sequence joins TRBV12-3 or TRBV12-4 and TRBJ1-6; a possible D gene is TRBD1 (6 bases). The CDR3 runs to 16 residues. V shed 3 bases and J shed 0 bases, with 9 bases lying between them. The DNA of the CDR3 is TGTGCCAGCAGTTTTACAGGGAGCTCCTATAATTCACCCCTCCACTTT. This gives the protein CASSFTGSSYNSPLHF.

This clonotype was seen at least ten times. The V call is TRBV20-1, the J call TRBJ1-5; no firm D call. The germline V gene encodes CDR1 DFQATT and CDR2 SNEGSKA (reference sequence). There are 15 residues in the CDR3. Trimming shortened V by 5 bases and J by 0 bases, and 14 bases separated the two germline ends. For the CDR3, the DNA is TGCAGTGCTTCCCTAGGCAGCTATAGCAATCAGCCCCAGCATTTT. This codes for CSASLGSYSNQPQHF.

This clonotype was counted ten times or more. This chain joins TRBV5-1 and TRBJ2-3, with D uncertain. This CDR3 comprises 15 residues. Trimming took 2 bases from V and 3 from J, leaving 13 bases between them. Germline-derived CDR1 and CDR2 are SGHRS and YFSETQ. CDR3 in amino acids: CASSLNPGETDTQYF. The DNA for the CDR3 is TGCGCCAGCAGCTTAAACCCAGGAGAGACAGATACGCAGTATTTT.

This clonotype was seen at least ten times. This chain joins TRBV12-3 or TRBV12-4 and TRBJ2-3; D gene unclear. The CDR3 has 14 amino acids. Deletions cut 6 bases from V and 3 bases from J, with 13 bases between. CDR3 DNA sequence: TGTGCCAGCAGCCACCGGGTTTCGACAGATACGCAGTATTTT. It yields the protein CASSHRVSTDTQYF.

Many counts were recorded for this clonotype. This chain joins TRBV5-1 and TRBJ1-4, with 8 bases lining up with TRBD1. Trimming cost V 0 bases and J 0 bases; bases outside gene matches: 4. CDR1 is SGHRS, CDR2 YFSETQ, per germline. The CDR3 is 17 residues long. The CDR3 region has the DNA TGCGCCAGCAGCTTGGAAGCGACAGGGGCAACTAATGAAAAACTGTTTTTT. It codes for CASSLEATGATNEKLFF.

This clonotype was found many times. The CDR3 sequence is CSARDGSGADTQYF. The CDR3, as DNA: TGCAGTGCTAGAGACGGCAGTGGGGCAGATACGCAGTATTTT. J is TRBJ2-3 and V is TRBV20-1; D gene unclear. Germline V gives CDR1 DFQATT, CDR2 SNEGSKA (reference sequence). The CDR3 is made up of 14 amino acids. Trimming stripped 0 bases from V and 4 bases from J, with 11 bases between.

Many counts were recorded for this clonotype. J is TRBJ2-2 and V is TRBV11-3; a weak D match, TRBD2 (5 bases). V lost 5 bases and J 6 bases, leaving 10 bases between the germline ends. The CDR3 length is 13 residues. Germline CDR1 reads SGHNT; CDR2 reads YENEEA. The CDR3 DNA is TGTGCCAGCAGCCGGGATCTCCCCGGGGAGCTGTTTTTT. Its protein product is CASSRDLPGELFF.

This rearrangement joins TRBV29-1 to TRBJ1-1, with D possibly TRBD1 on 5 matching bases. The CDR3 sequence is 14 residues long. Trimming pared 5 bases from V and 0 bases from J, leaving 13 bases between. Germline CDR1 is SQVTM and CDR2 is ANQGSEA. CDR3 sequence: CSVIPLQVNTEAFF. CDR3 DNA: TGCAGCGTTATCCCCTTACAGGTGAACACTGAAGCTTTCTTT.